This section outlines one T cell receptor (beta chain) sequence together with its context. These data are taken from a study of blood T cell repertoires in COVID-19. The wider study: Some COVID-19 samples were acute and others convalescent; all came from the United States, Italy and Spain. T cells, B-cell-depleted T cells, or PBMCs provided the cDNA or gDNA that served as material.

How the authors handled the data: From reference gene primer amplification, estimates of nucleated cell counts were derived. The table came from immunoSEQ multiplex PCR; TCRdb's copy has only in-frame clones and leaves some out. V, J and clone size were drawn from that table, and D and trimming were deduced from the DNA. The repertoire has about 73,000 clones, 82% of them found once; the top ten carry around 4.1%. Sequenced sample: peripheral blood. This sequence originates from a woman aged 55 to 70 with acute or convalescent COVID-19.

The CDR3 loop reads CASRNLTGSSYEQYF. The CDR3 DNA sequence: TGTGCCAGCCGTAACTTGACAGGGAGCTCCTACGAGCAGTACTTC. The chain employs TRBV6-5 and TRBJ2-7, with 7 bases identical to TRBD1. The CDR3 extends over 15 amino acids. J lost 0 bases, V lost 8 bases, and 10 bases had no gene match. Germline CDR1 reads MNHEY; CDR2 reads SVGAGI.